Shown below are 32 T cell receptor beta chains from a single sample sequenced in a study of shared clonotypes between healthy human individuals. The repertoire was sequenced with immunoSEQ multiplex PCR; TCRdb's copy has only in-frame clones and lacks some. Here the sample spans a few million clones, around nine tenths being singletons. Sequenced sample: naive CD4+ T cells sorted from blood. Documented subset: CD45RA+ positively selected. Receptor source: a young man in good health.

This chain connects TRBV29-1 to TRBJ2-1; D unresolved. The CDR3 loop spans 12 amino acids. Trimming cost V 7 bases and J 3 bases, with 10 bases left between them. Looked up from germline, CDR1 is SQVTM and CDR2 is ANQGSEA. The CDR3 nucleotides are TGCAGCGGGAGAAACAGCTACAATGAGCAGTTCTTC. It is translated as CSGRNSYNEQFF.

The chain couples TRBV7-2 to TRBJ1-4; 7 positions agree with TRBD1. Germline-derived CDR1 and CDR2 are SGHTA and FQGNSA. This CDR3 spans 15 amino acids. V shed 5 bases and J 4 bases; nucleotides not matched to a gene: 7. Here the CDR3 reads CTSSARQGSNEKLFF. The CDR3 DNA reads TGTACCAGCAGCGCGCGACAGGGTAGTAATGAAAAACTGTTTTTT. Filled out from reference TRBV7-2 and TRBJ1-4, the complete variable domain reads GAGVSQSPSNKVTEKGKDVELRCDPISGHTALYWYRQSLGQGLEFLIYFQGNSAPDKSGLPSDRFSAERTGGSVSTLTIQRTQQEDSAVYLCTSSARQGSNEKLFFGSGTQLSVL.

A note on this clone: The identical CDR3 is also encoded by other nucleotide sequences in the sample. V and J are TRBV7-2 and TRBJ2-5; D unresolved. The CDR3 is 13 amino acids. V was shortened by 3 bases and J by 3 bases, with 8 bases between the two germline ends. Per the germline V gene, CDR1 is SGHTA and CDR2 is FQGNSA. The CDR3 spells CASSLGGKETQYF. DNA for the CDR3: TGTGCCAGCAGCTTGGGCGGAAAAGAGACCCAGTACTTC.

About this clone itself: Other DNA sequences of this sample code for an identical CDR3. The chain links TRBV30 to TRBJ2-2; D is possibly TRBD1 (6 bases). Trimming removed 4 bases from V and 6 bases from J, with 9 bases in between. The CDR3 consists of 12 residues. The germline V gene has CDR1 GTSNPN and CDR2 SVGIG (reference sequence). The CDR3 loop is CAWTGGPGELFF. The CDR3 DNA follows: TGTGCCTGGACTGGGGGCCCCGGGGAGCTGTTTTTT.

The chain links TRBV6-1 to TRBJ2-7; TRBD1 matches at 8 bases. CDR3 size: 16 residues. From germline, CDR1 is MNHNS and CDR2 SASEGT. V shed 4 bases and J 2 bases; nucleotides not matched to a gene: 10. The CDR3 sequence: CASSGRTGKATYEQYF. In DNA, the CDR3 is TGTGCCAGCAGTGGCCGGACAGGGAAGGCAACCTACGAGCAGTACTTC.

This chain uses TRBV7-2 with TRBJ2-7, with D possibly TRBD2 on 6 matching bases. V was clipped by 1 base and J by 7 bases, with 14 bases between them. Germline CDR1 is SGHTA and CDR2 is FQGNSA. There are 14 residues in the CDR3. CDR3 sequence reads: CASSLEGSSGEQYF. Written as DNA, the CDR3 is TGTGCCAGCAGCTTAGAGGGTTCCAGCGGGGAGCAGTACTTC.

As to this clone: The identical CDR3 is also encoded by other nucleotide sequences in the sample. The V gene is TRBV5-4, the J gene TRBJ1-4; tentative D call: TRBD1 (6 bases). The CDR3 spans 15 residues. From germline, CDR1 is SGHNT and CDR2 YYREEE (reference sequence). V was cut by 2 bases and J by 2 bases, with 10 bases left in between. The chain's CDR3 is CASSFQGSTNEKLFF. The CDR3, as DNA: TGTGCCAGCAGCTTCCAGGGGAGTACTAATGAAAAACTGTTTTTT. Full variable domain (remainder filled in from reference TRBV5-4 and TRBJ1-4): ETGVTQSPTHLIKTRGQQVTLRCSSQSGHNTVSWYQQALGQGPQFIFQYYREEENGRGNFPPRFSGLQFPNYSSELNVNALELDDSALYLCASSFQGSTNEKLFFGSGTQLSVL.

The V gene is TRBV6-1, the J gene TRBJ2-7; no definite D call. The V gene lost 7 bases and the J gene lost 0 bases, with 13 bases spanning the gap. In germline, CDR1 is MNHNS, CDR2 SASEGT. CDR3 length: 14 residues. Here the CDR3 reads CASTVGRNSYEQYF. CDR3 sequence (DNA): TGTGCCAGCACCGTCGGACGTAACTCCTACGAGCAGTACTTC.

This chain joins TRBV27 and TRBJ1-6; D uncertain. Deletions cut 3 bases from V and 9 bases from J, with 12 bases between. The CDR3 has 14 residues. The germline V gene has CDR1 MNHEY and CDR2 SMNVEV (reference sequence). The CDR3: CASSFHGESSPLHF. The CDR3 bases are TGTGCCAGCAGTTTCCACGGGGAGAGTTCACCCCTCCACTTT.

This clone was seen a single time. This chain links TRBV7-8 with TRBJ2-1; D is perhaps TRBD1 or TRBD2 (5 bases each). This CDR3 spans 21 amino acids. V was clipped by 5 bases and J by 0 bases, with 29 bases between them. The germline CDR1 and CDR2 sequences are SGHVS and FQNEAQ. CDR3 sequence: CASSLLSGQAIRWSSYNEQFF. CDR3 DNA sequence: TGTGCCAGCAGCCTGTTATCGGGGCAGGCGATACGTTGGAGCTCCTACAATGAGCAGTTCTTC.

This CDR3 reads CASSYESTEQYF. The CDR3 DNA reads TGTGCCAGCAGTTATGAATCTACCGAGCAGTACTTC. The chain links TRBV28 to TRBJ2-7, with no clear D. Looked up from germline, CDR1 is MDHEN and CDR2 is SYDVKM. The V end was cut by 4 bases, the J end by 6 bases, with 10 bases between. The CDR3 spans 12 residues.

The chain carries TRBV28 and TRBJ2-3, with 7 positions matching TRBD1. The CDR3 contains 16 residues. With V trimmed by 8 bases and J by 2 bases, 13 bases remained unmatched. Germline CDR1 reads MDHEN; CDR2 reads SYDVKM. For the CDR3, the DNA is TGTGCCAGCGGTACCCCGGGACAGACTAACACAGATACGCAGTATTTT. This translates into CASGTPGQTNTDTQYF.

This clone was recorded once. This rearrangement joins TRBV27 to TRBJ1-2, with D maybe TRBD1 (6 bases). CDR1 is MNHEY, CDR2 SMNVEV, per germline (reference sequence). The V and J ends lost 7 bases and 7 bases respectively, with 25 bases between them. There are 16 residues in the CDR3. In DNA form, the CDR3 reads TGTGCCAGCACGAAGGGGGGACACCTCAACCTCCTTGGCTACACCTTC. It yields the protein CASTKGGHLNLLGYTF.

The J gene is TRBJ2-7, the V gene TRBV5-8; 9 nucleotides line up with TRBD2. V lost 2 bases and J lost 1; bases outside the gene matches: 1. Germline CDR1 is SGHTS and CDR2 is YDEGEE. The CDR3 extends over 14 amino acids. This CDR3 is CASSFLAGSYEQYF. CDR3 bases: TGTGCCAGCAGCTTCCTAGCGGGGTCCTACGAGCAGTACTTC.

This chain connects TRBV7-8 to TRBJ2-6; D perhaps matches TRBD2 (5 bases). In germline, CDR1 is SGHVS, CDR2 FQNEAQ. The CDR3 extends over 21 amino acids. With 0 bases removed from V and 0 bases from J, the gap between germline ends came to 21 bases. CDR3 coding DNA: TGTGCCAGCAGCTTAGCGCAGAAGGCGGGCGGCTCCCTCTCTGGGGCCAACGTCCTGACTTTC. It yields the protein CASSLAQKAGGSLSGANVLTF.

This clone was observed once. V usage is TRBV7-9 and J usage is TRBJ1-5, with unresolved D. The CDR3 extends over 14 amino acids. Germline V CDR1 and CDR2: SEHNR, FQNEAQ (reference sequence). V was clipped by 3 bases and J by 7 bases, with 13 bases between them. DNA of the CDR3: TGTGCCAGCAGCTTCGACGGGCCCGGGCAGCCCCAGCATTTT. Amino acid sequence: CASSFDGPGQPQHF.

Turning to this clone: Other DNA sequences from this sample encode an identical CDR3 as well. DNA for the CDR3: TGTGCCAGCTCACCAGTGACCGGGGCAACTAATGAAAAACTGTTTTTT. This encodes CASSPVTGATNEKLFF. The chain joins TRBV18 to TRBJ1-4; D unresolved. Germline assignment: CDR1 KGHSH and CDR2 LQKENI. With 2 bases removed from V and 0 bases from J, the gap between germline ends came to 10 bases. The CDR3 runs to 16 residues.

The CDR3 coding sequence is TGTGCCAGCAGTTACTCAACTAGTTCGGATGAGCAGTTCTTC. Its translation is CASSYSTSSDEQFF. The gene calls are TRBV6-5 and TRBJ2-1; the D gene is possibly TRBD2 (5 bases). The CDR3 has 14 residues. Germline-derived CDR1 and CDR2 are MNHEY and SVGAGI. Trimming shortened V by 0 bases and J by 8 bases, and 11 bases separated the two germline ends.

This clone was recorded once. The gene calls are TRBV5-5 and TRBJ2-7; 7 bases are shared with TRBD1. Trimming at V came to 4 bases and at J to 1 base, leaving 11 bases not matched to a gene. Germline loops: CDR1 SGHKS, CDR2 YYEKEE (reference sequence). This CDR3 has 16 residues. Here the CDR3 DNA reads TGTGCCAGCAGCCCCTCACAGGGGACGGGGTCCTACGAGCAGTACTTC. This translates into CASSPSQGTGSYEQYF.

V usage is TRBV2 and J usage is TRBJ2-7; TRBD2 agrees at 13 bases. This CDR3 region has 14 residues. Germline assignment: CDR1 SNHLY and CDR2 FYNNEI. After removal of 5 bases from V and 7 bases from J, the junction contained 5 bases not matched to a gene. CDR3 residues: CASSTSGRALEQYF. The CDR3 DNA sequence: TGTGCCAGCAGTACTAGCGGGAGGGCGTTGGAGCAGTACTTC. The variable domain in full, with the rest retrieved from reference TRBV2 and TRBJ2-7, is EPEVTQTPSHQVTQMGQEVILRCVPISNHLYFYWYRQILGQKVEFLVSFYNNEISEKSEIFDDQFSVERPDGSNFTLKIRSTKLEDSAMYFCASSTSGRALEQYFGPGTRLTVT.

The rearrangement links TRBV19 to TRBJ1-2; weak D call: TRBD1 (5 bases). Germline values: CDR1 LNHDA, CDR2 SQIVND (reference sequence). The germline V and J ends were trimmed by 7 bases and 8 bases, with 23 bases remaining between them. The CDR3 spans 15 residues. The CDR3 DNA follows: TGTGCCAGTACCCAATGGACGGGACGCCCCGGGGGCTACACCTTC. The encoded protein is CASTQWTGRPGGYTF.

Worth noting for this clone: Other DNA sequences of this sample code for an identical CDR3. This chain links TRBV5-6 with TRBJ1-2; D call uncertain. The V end was cut by 0 bases, the J end by 2 bases, with 5 bases between. The CDR3 has 13 residues. Germline loops: CDR1 SGHDT, CDR2 YYEEEE. CDR3 region: CASSLGGNYGYTF. CDR3 bases: TGTGCCAGCAGCTTGGGAGGGAACTATGGCTACACCTTC.

The rearrangement joins TRBV19 to TRBJ1-5; 7 bases align to TRBD1. Germline assignment: CDR1 LNHDA and CDR2 SQIVND (reference sequence). V lost 5 bases, J lost 7 bases, and 14 bases stayed unmatched. The CDR3 consists of 16 residues. The CDR3 spells CASSPRTGQLEQPQHF. CDR3 DNA sequence: TGTGCCAGTAGTCCCCGGACAGGCCAGCTAGAGCAGCCCCAGCATTTT.

This chain joins TRBV29-1 and TRBJ1-2; D is undetermined. This CDR3 is 12 amino acids long. Germline loops: CDR1 SQVTM, CDR2 ANQGSEA. V lost 2 bases and J lost 3, with 7 bases in between. The CDR3 nucleotides are TGCAGCGTTGAACGGGTTGACTATGGCTACACCTTC. This codes for CSVERVDYGYTF.

The chain joins TRBV2 to TRBJ2-3; D gene unclear. Trimming took off 0 bases at V and 7 bases at J, with 8 bases between the two ends. CDR3 length: 13 amino acids. Germline loops: CDR1 SNHLY, CDR2 FYNNEI. This CDR3 is CASSEARENTQYF. DNA of the CDR3: TGTGCCAGCAGTGAAGCCCGTGAGAATACGCAGTATTTT.

The count of this clone is one. V usage is TRBV18 and J usage is TRBJ2-1; tentative D call: TRBD2 (6 bases). V lost 6 bases and J 10 bases, leaving 22 bases between the germline ends. The CDR3 is 15 residues long. Germline loops: CDR1 KGHSH, CDR2 LQKENI. The CDR3 DNA reads as TGTGCCAGCTCTCCCGGGGGAGGAGCTGCCGGAGAGCAGTTCTTC. Encoded protein: CASSPGGGAAGEQFF.

The CDR3, as DNA: TGTGCCAGCAGCCACGGGACTAGCGGGGTTGCAGATACGCAGTATTTT. Amino acid sequence: CASSHGTSGVADTQYF. The chain carries TRBV11-2 and TRBJ2-3; 13 bases map to TRBD2. The CDR3 has 16 amino acids. V shed 5 bases, J shed 4 bases, and the junction held 6 bases outside the gene matches. Germline V gives CDR1 SGHAT, CDR2 FQNNGV.

The chain links TRBV30 to TRBJ2-1, with 8 bases lining up with TRBD2. Per the germline V gene, CDR1 is GTSNPN and CDR2 is SVGIG (reference sequence). Trimming took 0 bases from V and 10 from J; bases not matched to a gene: 8. The CDR3 has 14 residues. CDR3 sequence reads: CAWSVGNQRGEQFF. The CDR3 nucleotides read TGTGCCTGGAGTGTAGGTAATCAGCGGGGGGAGCAGTTCTTC.

The V and J genes are TRBV1 and TRBJ2-7. TRBV1 is a recognized pseudogene. CDR3 length equals 16 residues. In DNA, the CDR3 is TGCACCAGCAGGCGGCGTTGCGGGGACAACCACCACGAGCAGTACTTC. The encoded protein is CTSRRRCGDNHHEQYF.

V gene TRBV28 combines with J gene TRBJ1-2, with D tentatively TRBD1 (6 bases). V gave up 2 bases and J gave up 7 bases, with 11 bases separating them. In germline, CDR1 is MDHEN, CDR2 SYDVKM. The CDR3 covers 13 residues. Here the CDR3 DNA reads TGTGCCAGCAGTTTAACGATAGGGGGTGGCTACACCTTC. Translated, it gives CASSLTIGGGYTF.

V gene TRBV9 combines with J gene TRBJ2-6; TRBD2 aligns across 9 bases. V shed 3 bases and J 3 bases; nucleotides not matched to a gene: 10. This CDR3 has 18 residues. Per germline, CDR1 SGDLS and CDR2 YYNGEE. The CDR3 protein is CASSAGLAALFGANVLTF. The CDR3 region has the DNA TGTGCCAGCAGCGCGGGACTAGCAGCTTTATTTGGGGCCAACGTCCTGACTTTC.

This chain joins TRBV4-1 and TRBJ2-7, with TRBD2 matching 11 bases. The CDR3 is 16 amino acids. Losses at the gene ends were 3 bases for V and 2 bases for J; bases not matched to a gene: 6. CDR1 and CDR2 from the germline V gene are MGHRA and YSYEKL. CDR3 loop: CASSQKLAGETYEQYF. The DNA for the CDR3 is TGCGCCAGCAGCCAGAAACTAGCGGGGGAGACCTACGAGCAGTACTTC.